This T cell receptor (beta chain) was recorded in a study of PD-1 blockade in mismatch repair-deficient tumors. The repertoire was sequenced with immunoSEQ multiplex PCR; TCRdb's copy has only in-frame clones and lacks some. The sample carries roughly 50,000 clones, approximately 80% recorded once. The CDR3 sequence is 13 residues long. Germline V gene sequence: CDR1 SNHLY, CDR2 FYNNEI. Trimming left V 7 bases short and J 3 bases short, with 12 bases between. Study-level points and caveats: After pembrolizumab, tumor-resident clones rose rapidly, then generally contracted before radiologic responses.

PCR or immunohistochemistry showed mismatch repair deficiency in every enrolled patient. This clone has just one count. No antigen is known for it. The TCR originated in an adult with mismatch repair-deficient cancer. V is TRBV2 and J is TRBJ1-2; D possibly corresponds to TRBD1 (5 bases). The specimen comprised peripheral blood, sampled 4 weeks after starting pembrolizumab. The CDR3 region has the DNA TGTGCCAGCAAGTTTAGGGGCGACTATGGCTACACCTTC. Translated, it gives CASKFRGDYGYTF.